The rows below give T cell receptor beta chains drawn from one sample of a study of blood T cell repertoires in COVID-19. The repertoire was sequenced with immunoSEQ multiplex PCR; TCRdb's copy has only in-frame clones and lacks some. The sample includes approximately 110,000 clones, approximately 87% seen only once; the top ten take roughly 18%. What was sequenced was peripheral blood. Every receptor here comes from a woman in her fifties or sixties with acute or convalescent COVID-19. The CDR3 runs from the conserved cysteine through the conserved F or W. Each record gives: D gene, V gene, J gene, clone size, CDR3 DNA, CDR3 protein. A D gene is named only where the DNA matches it firmly. Only part of the rows carry a size: once, few, many, or a class if the clone is expanded.

TRBD1,TRBV28,TRBJ1-2,-,TGTGCCAGCAGTTCCGGCGACAGGGGAGGCTACACCTTC,CASSSGDRGGYTF
-,TRBV5-4,TRBJ1-4,-,TGTGCCAGCAGCCCCGGAGGGAGGAATGAAAAACTGTTTTTT,CASSPGGRNEKLFF
TRBD1,TRBV6-5,TRBJ1-6,-,TGTGCCAGCAGTTACTTTGGACAGGCTTATAATTCACCCCTCCACTTT,CASSYFGQAYNSPLHF
TRBD1,TRBV27,TRBJ1-1,-,TGTGCCAGCAGTCCCTCGGTGGGACAGGGGAACACTGAAGCTTTCTTT,CASSPSVGQGNTEAFF
-,TRBV6-4,TRBJ1-1,few,TGTGCCAACCCCCTCAAACGGGAGACTGAAGCTTTCTTT,CANPLKRETEAFF
-,TRBV2,TRBJ1-5,-,TGTGCCAGCAGTGATGCGAGGGTGAAGCCCCAGCATTTT,CASSDARVKPQHF
TRBD1,TRBV28,TRBJ2-7,once,TGTGCCAGCAGCTCCTCGGGACAGGGCTTTCTCGAGCAGTACTTC,CASSSSGQGFLEQYF
TRBD1,TRBV30,TRBJ2-5,-,TGTGCCTGGAGTGTACCTGGGACAGGGCGGGAGACCCAGTACTTC,CAWSVPGTGRETQYF
TRBD2,TRBV3-1/TRBV3-2,TRBJ2-4,-,TGTGCCAGCAGCCAAGCGGGAGGGCTCAAAAACATTCAGTACTTC,CASSQAGGLKNIQYF
TRBD2,TRBV7-8,TRBJ2-7,-,TGTGCCAGCAGCCCGACTAGCGGGGGCTACGAGCAGTACTTC,CASSPTSGGYEQYF
TRBD2,TRBV28,TRBJ2-1,-,TGTGCCAGCAGAAGTGAAAGCGGGGGTAGCTCCTACAATGAGCAGTTCTTC,CASRSESGGSSYNEQFF
-,TRBV2,TRBJ1-2,-,TGTGCCAGCAGTGAGTCTGGCAGCCTGGAGGGCTACACCTTC,CASSESGSLEGYTF
TRBD2,TRBV10-1,TRBJ2-3,-,TGCGCCAGCAGGGGGACTAGCGGGAGGGCCGAGGGATTCACAGATACGCAGTATTTT,CASRGTSGRAEGFTDTQYF
TRBD1,TRBV5-6,TRBJ1-3,-,TGTGCCAGCCGCCCTGGGGGACAGGGAAACACCATATATTTT,CASRPGGQGNTIYF
TRBD1,TRBV27,TRBJ1-2,once,TGTGCCACAAAGAAGATGACAGGGGGCGACTATGGCTACACCTTC,CATKKMTGGDYGYTF
-,TRBV6-2/TRBV6-3,TRBJ2-7,-,TGTGCCAGCAGTCCAGGGTGGTCCTACGAGCAGTACTTC,CASSPGWSYEQYF
-,TRBV7-2,TRBJ2-7,-,TGTGCCAGCAGCTTAAATCAGGGATCCTACGAGCAGTACTTC,CASSLNQGSYEQYF
TRBD2,TRBV10-1,TRBJ2-3,-,TGCGCCACCTCACTAGCGGGGGGCCGTACAGATACGCAGTATTTT,CATSLAGGRTDTQYF
TRBD2,TRBV2,TRBJ2-5,-,TGTGCCAGCAGTCCGAGGCTAGCGGGGCAAGAGACCCAGTACTTC,CASSPRLAGQETQYF
-,TRBV6-5,TRBJ1-1,-,TGTGCCAGCATGAGGGTTAACACTGAAGCTTTCTTT,CASMRVNTEAFF
TRBD2,TRBV5-4,TRBJ2-1,-,TGTGCCAGCAGCTCCCCCAAGGGTGCGGGAGGCTACAATGAGCAGTTCTTC,CASSSPKGAGGYNEQFF
TRBD2,TRBV11-2,TRBJ2-1,-,TGTGCCAGCAGCAGTACTAGCGGGAGCTACAATGAGCAGTTCTTC,CASSSTSGSYNEQFF
-,TRBV13,TRBJ2-7,-,TGTGCCAGCAGCTTGGGAACCCCTGCGGGCGAGCAGTACTTC,CASSLGTPAGEQYF
TRBD1,TRBV2,TRBJ2-1,-,TGTGCCAGCAGTGAAGGGACAGGGGAATACAATGAGCAGTTCTTC,CASSEGTGEYNEQFF
-,TRBV5-5,TRBJ2-3,-,TGTGCCAGCAGCTTGGCGGACTCACTCACAGATACGCAGTATTTT,CASSLADSLTDTQYF
-,TRBV18,TRBJ2-1,-,TGTGCCAGCTCACCTAAGACAGACACCTACAATGAGCAGTTCTTC,CASSPKTDTYNEQFF
-,TRBV7-9,TRBJ1-2,-,TGTGCCAGCAGGATGGACAGTAGAGGCGGCTACACCTTC,CASRMDSRGGYTF
TRBD2,TRBV19,TRBJ2-1,-,TGTGCCAGTACATCCGGACTAGCGGACACTAATGAGCAGTTCTTC,CASTSGLADTNEQFF
TRBD2,TRBV28,TRBJ2-5,-,TGTGCCAGCAGTTCGACAGCGGGGGCAGGGGCCCAGTACTTC,CASSSTAGAGAQYF
-,TRBV29-1,TRBJ1-4,-,TGCAGCGTCGAGAGGGGAGGGAATGAAAAACTGTTTTTT,CSVERGGNEKLFF
TRBD2,TRBV2,TRBJ2-1,-,TGTGCCAGCGTGCTTAGCGGGGGGCCGAGCTCCTACAATGAGCAGTTCTTC,CASVLSGGPSSYNEQFF
-,TRBV3-1/TRBV3-2,TRBJ1-4,-,TGTGCCAGCAGCTTCCTACAGCCCAATGAAAAACTGTTTTTT,CASSFLQPNEKLFF
-,TRBV7-9,TRBJ1-5,-,TGTGCCAGCAGCTTAGGCGGAAGCGGGGAGCCCCAGCATTTT,CASSLGGSGEPQHF
-,TRBV28,TRBJ1-4,-,TGTGCCAGCAGTTTTAGGTTGGGGGGGGTTGAAAAACTGTTTTTT,CASSFRLGGVEKLFF
-,TRBV10-1,TRBJ1-2,medium-sized,TGCGCCAGCAGTGGTCGCGGGACGGAAAACTATGGCTACACCTTC,CASSGRGTENYGYTF
TRBD1,TRBV16,TRBJ1-5,-,TGTGCCAGCAGCTGGACAGGGGATCAGCCCCAGCATTTT,CASSWTGDQPQHF
-,TRBV9,TRBJ2-7,-,TGTGCCAGCAGCGTCACAACCTACGGGGAGCAGTACTTC,CASSVTTYGEQYF
TRBD2,TRBV9,TRBJ2-3,-,TGTGCCAGCAGCCTAGCGGGAGGGCACACAGATACGCAGTATTTT,CASSLAGGHTDTQYF
-,TRBV9,TRBJ2-2,-,TGTGCCAGCAGCGCCAGTACGAACACCGGGGAGCTGTTTTTT,CASSASTNTGELFF
-,TRBV12-3/TRBV12-4,TRBJ1-5,-,TGTGCCAGCAGTCCCTCCGTGGGCCAGCCCCAGCATTTT,CASSPSVGQPQHF
-,TRBV19,TRBJ1-1,-,TGTGCCAGTAGCTTTACAGGGCTAACTGTAGCTTTCTTT,CASSFTGLTVAFF
-,TRBV3-1/TRBV3-2,TRBJ2-5,-,TGTGCCAGCAGCATGGAGGGCCGTGCAGAGACCCAGTACTTC,CASSMEGRAETQYF
-,TRBV5-6,TRBJ2-5,-,TGTGCCAGCAGCTTGGCTCGGGAAGGAGGAGAGACCCAGTACTTC,CASSLAREGGETQYF
-,TRBV21-1,TRBJ2-2,-,TGTGCCAGCAGCAAAGGACAGGAGGAAACGAACACCGGGGAGCTGTTTTTT,CASSKGQEETNTGELFF
-,TRBV6-1,TRBJ2-7,-,TGTGCCAGCAGTGAGGGGGCCCGGGTTTACGAGCAGTACTTC,CASSEGARVYEQYF
-,TRBV7-2,TRBJ1-2,once,TGTGCCAGCAGCGCCGGCCGGCGGGGCTACACCTTC,CASSAGRRGYTF
-,TRBV27,TRBJ1-2,once,TGTGCCAGCAGTTACAGGGACCCCTCCTATGGCTACACCTTC,CASSYRDPSYGYTF
TRBD1,TRBV19,TRBJ1-1,-,TGTGCCAGTACCCTGAGTTTTACAGGGGTGAGGACTGAAGCTTTCTTT,CASTLSFTGVRTEAFF
TRBD1,TRBV5-1,TRBJ2-1,-,TGCGCCAGCAGCCTCGAGGGGGCGTTGACTGAGCAGTTCTTC,CASSLEGALTEQFF
TRBD1,TRBV18,TRBJ1-3,-,TGTGCCAGCTCACCGGAGGGACAGGGAAACACCATATATTTT,CASSPEGQGNTIYF
-,TRBV12-3/TRBV12-4,TRBJ1-2,-,TGTGCCAGCGCATCTCAGGGTGTGACTGGCTACACCTTC,CASASQGVTGYTF
-,TRBV5-4,TRBJ1-6,-,TGTGCCACCAAAATGGGCAGTTCACCCCTCCACTTT,CATKMGSSPLHF